What follows is one T cell receptor beta chain and its context. Its specificity is not known. This entry comes from a study of cytomegalovirus exposure and HLA in healthy donors. CDR1 is SNHLY, CDR2 FYNNEI, per germline. The CDR3 contains 15 residues. V gave up 6 bases and J gave up 5 bases, with 16 bases separating them. General study results and limits: Some TCR beta chains (more than 150 of them) were listed as cytomegalovirus-associated. The tendency of first-cohort TCR clusters to co-occur in the approximately 110 validation repertoires was the finding of a later analysis.

Separate from the approximately 700-subject first cohort was the roughly 130-subject validation cohort, to which the donors belonged. TCRdb's copy holds only in-frame clones and misses some; the assay was immunoSEQ multiplex PCR. Of roughly 65,000 clones listed, 90% to 95% are singletons. This sequence joins TRBV2 and TRBJ2-2; a weak D match, TRBD1 (5 bases). The clonotype originates from a young man in good health and CMV-seronegative. The sequencing input was PBMCs. The CDR3 protein is CASRFPGIGTGELFF. The CDR3, as DNA: TGTGCCAGCAGGTTCCCAGGGATCGGGACCGGGGAGCTGTTTTTT.